One sample yielded the 3 T cell receptor beta chains listed below, sequenced in a study of CD8+ T cells in alopecia areata. Treatment here: oral pan-JAK inhibitor, 5-10 mg twice daily. Reverse transcription of extracted RNA yielded cDNA, which provided the sequencing template. Generated by immunoSEQ multiplex PCR, the TCRdb table keeps only in-frame clones and is missing some. The sample has 250,000 to 300,000 clones, roughly 60% seen once. The sample was CD4+ T cells sorted from blood, taken at week 24, from a patient treated with tofacitinib. These receptors were obtained from a human donor with alopecia areata.

The chain has TRBV30 and TRBJ1-5; 8 positions agree with TRBD1. The CDR3 runs to 15 residues. The germline gives CDR1 GTSNPN, CDR2 SVGIG (reference sequence). J gave up 2 bases and V 2 bases, and 5 bases lay outside the gene matches. This chain's CDR3 is CAWSFTGGGNQPQHF. CDR3 nucleotide sequence: TGTGCCTGGAGTTTCACAGGGGGTGGCAATCAGCCCCAGCATTTT.

On this clone: An end of the junction does not agree with germline; a read error may underlie this. The genes are TRBV2 and TRBJ2-5; D possibly matches TRBD1 or TRBD2 (5 bases each). The germline V gene has CDR1 SNHLY and CDR2 FYNNEI. This CDR3 spans 14 amino acids. The CDR3 nucleotides are TGTGCCAGCCGTGAGGGGAGCCCCCAAAAGACCCAGTACTTC. It specifies CASREGSPQKTQYF. The full variable domain, completed using reference TRBV2 and TRBJ2-5, is EPEVTQTPSHQVTQMGQEVILRCVPISNHLYFYWYRQILGQKVEFLVSFYNNEISEKSEIFDDQFSVERPDGSNFTLKIRSTKLEDSAMYFCASREGSPQKTQYFGPGTRLLVL.

The gene calls are TRBV29-1 and TRBJ2-5; D is unclear. Between the trimmed V and J ends, which lost 3 bases and 4 bases, there was a span of 12 bases. The CDR3 has 13 residues. Germline-derived CDR1 and CDR2 are SQVTM and ANQGSEA. The CDR3 DNA reads as TGCAGCGTTGATGGGATCTTACGAGAGACCCAGTACTTC. Translating it yields CSVDGILRETQYF.